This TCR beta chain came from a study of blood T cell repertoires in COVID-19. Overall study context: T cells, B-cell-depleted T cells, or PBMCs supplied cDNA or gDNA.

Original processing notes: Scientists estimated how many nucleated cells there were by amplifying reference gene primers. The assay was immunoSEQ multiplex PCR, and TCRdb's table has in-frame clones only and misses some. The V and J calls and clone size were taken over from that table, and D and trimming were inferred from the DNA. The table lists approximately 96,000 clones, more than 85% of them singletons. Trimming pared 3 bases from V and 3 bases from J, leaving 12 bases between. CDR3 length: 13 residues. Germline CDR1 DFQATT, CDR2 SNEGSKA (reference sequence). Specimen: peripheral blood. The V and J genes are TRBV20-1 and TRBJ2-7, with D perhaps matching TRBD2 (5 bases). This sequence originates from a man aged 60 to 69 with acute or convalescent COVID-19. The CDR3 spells CSASRREGYEQYF. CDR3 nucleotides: TGCAGTGCTAGTCGCCGGGAAGGCTACGAGCAGTACTTC.